Listed below are T cell receptor beta chains from one sample, sequenced in a study of regulatory T cells in long-lasting Graves disease. MiXCR, applied by TCRdb to the multiplex PCR reads, yields one record per CDR3 protein. The sample holds about 660,000 distinct CDR3 sequences, about 32% seen once. The sequences come from peripheral blood mononuclear cells (PBMCs), collected when the disease was refractory, from a patient treated with antithyroid drugs. The receptors were gathered from a female donor with Graves disease. CDR3s include the opening cysteine and the closing phenylalanine or tryptophan. A D gene is named only where the DNA matches it firmly. Size values are once, few and many counts, or a class for expanded clones, and some rows have none.

>.|TRBV29-1|TRBJ1-2|12|.
TGCAGCGTTGAAGCAGGGCTTCGGGGCTACACCTTC
CSVEAGLRGYTF
>.|TRBV19|TRBJ1-2|17|.
TGTGCCAGTACCCCCGGGACAAGGGGACCCACTAACTATGGCTACACCTTC
CASTPGTRGPTNYGYTF
>.|TRBV27|TRBJ1-4|15|many
TGTGCCAGCAGTCTCGCTCGACAGTGGAGGGAAAAACTGTTTTTT
CASSLARQWREKLFF
>.|TRBV7-9|TRBJ1-4|14|few
TGTGCCAGCAGCTATGACAGCCTAAATGAAAAACTGTTTTTT
CASSYDSLNEKLFF
>TRBD1|TRBV12-3/TRBV12-4|TRBJ1-2|15|.
TGTGCCAGCAGTTCGCCCCACGGGACAGGGTATGGCTACACCTTC
CASSSPHGTGYGYTF
>TRBD1|TRBV2|TRBJ1-2|12|many
TGTGCCAGCGGGACAGGGCTGGGAGGCTACACCTTC
CASGTGLGGYTF
>.|TRBV25-1|TRBJ1-2|14|.
TGTGCCAGCAGTGACCAGTGGGCTAACTATGGCTACACCTTC
CASSDQWANYGYTF
>TRBD2|TRBV3-1|TRBJ2-5|17|.
TGTGCCAGCAGCCTCCGAGGGGGGACTAGCGGCCAAGAGACCCAGTACTTC
CASSLRGGTSGQETQYF
>TRBD1|TRBV19|TRBJ2-7|12|.
TGTGCCAGTAGTATCGGGACAGGCGAGCAGTACTTC
CASSIGTGEQYF
>.|TRBV19|TRBJ1-1|12|few
TGTGCCAGTAGTGAAAATAGGGGCGAAGCTTTCTTT
CASSENRGEAFF
>TRBD1|TRBV6-1|TRBJ2-2|15|few
TGTGCCAGCAGTGACTGGGGACAGGGGTCCGGGGAGCTGTTTTTT
CASSDWGQGSGELFF
>TRBD1|TRBV14|TRBJ2-7|15|.
TGTGCCAGCAGCCAGGGGACAGGTCTTTTTTACGAGCAGTACTTC
CASSQGTGLFYEQYF